This T cell receptor beta chain was captured in a study of blood T cell repertoires in COVID-19. TCRdb's copy holds only in-frame clones and misses some; the assay was immunoSEQ multiplex PCR. The table lists 97,000 or so clones, approximately 80% of them singletons. Germline V lookup: CDR1 LNHDA, CDR2 SQIVND (reference sequence). V trimming: 1 base; J trimming: 3 bases; junction bases outside the gene matches: 9. This CDR3 has 16 amino acids. The receptor's source is a human donor in a cohort sampled during active COVID-19. V is TRBV19 and J is TRBJ2-7; 7 nucleotides align to TRBD2. Sequences were obtained from peripheral blood. The CDR3 DNA reads TGTGCCAGTAGTATAGGGGGCAGCGGGGCGTACTACGAGCAGTACTTC. Translating gives CASSIGGSGAYYEQYF.